The present TCR beta chain was sequenced within a study of blood T cell repertoires in COVID-19. From germline, CDR1 is LNHDA and CDR2 SQIVND (reference sequence). The CDR3 runs 14 residues. Trimming took 6 bases from V and 6 from J; bases not matched to a gene: 6. The method was immunoSEQ multiplex PCR; TCRdb's version includes in-frame clones alone and lacks a portion of them. The repertoire holds some 250,000 clones, with 88% as singletons. V and J are TRBV19 and TRBJ2-7; 12 bases fit TRBD1. The sample comprised peripheral blood. The clonotype originates from a human donor in a cohort sampled during active COVID-19. In nucleotides, the CDR3 is TGTGCCAGTAGCGCCGGGACAGGGGGCCGCGAGCAGTACTTC. As protein: CASSAGTGGREQYF.